A selection of T cell receptor beta chains follows, all from one sample in a study of blood T cells in healthy people across ages. TCRdb reanalysed the 5' RACE reads using MiXCR and keeps one entry per CDR3 protein. Here the sample spans about a million distinct CDR3 sequences, roughly half being singletons. The sample consisted of blood. The receptors originated from a woman aged 55-69 years in good health. CDR3s include the opening cysteine and the closing phenylalanine or tryptophan. Fields, in order: J gene, V gene, D gene, CDR3 protein. The D gene is left open where the match is weak.

J gene: TRBJ1-2
V gene: TRBV2
D gene: .
CDR3 protein: CASKGGAYGYTF

J gene: TRBJ2-7
V gene: TRBV11-2
D gene: TRBD2
CDR3 protein: CASSLSFGTSGSEQYF

J gene: TRBJ2-7
V gene: TRBV10-3
D gene: .
CDR3 protein: CATGRKAGITLYEQYF

J gene: TRBJ2-3
V gene: TRBV20-1
D gene: .
CDR3 protein: CSARDQMNTDTQYF

J gene: .
V gene: TRBV28
D gene: TRBD1
CDR3 protein: CASSVSRTGYEQYF

J gene: TRBJ1-2
V gene: TRBV5-5
D gene: .
CDR3 protein: CASSLFGRYGYTF

J gene: TRBJ2-5
V gene: TRBV29-1
D gene: .
CDR3 protein: CSAPVASETQYF

J gene: TRBJ1-1
V gene: TRBV4-2
D gene: .
CDR3 protein: CASSQQQGWSAEAFF

J gene: TRBJ2-6
V gene: TRBV9
D gene: .
CDR3 protein: CASSVTGAGANVLTF

J gene: TRBJ2-5
V gene: TRBV27
D gene: .
CDR3 protein: CASSPGGVREQYF

J gene: TRBJ2-7
V gene: TRBV5-1
D gene: TRBD2
CDR3 protein: CASKTSGKLSYEQYF

J gene: TRBJ2-7
V gene: TRBV13
D gene: .
CDR3 protein: CAGSFQGSYEQYF

J gene: TRBJ2-1
V gene: TRBV27
D gene: .
CDR3 protein: CASSFDTSNEQFF

J gene: TRBJ2-3
V gene: TRBV15
D gene: .
CDR3 protein: CATSRLRGADTQYF

J gene: .
V gene: TRBV4-1
D gene: .
CDR3 protein: CASSQGQVLHNEQYF

J gene: TRBJ1-2
V gene: TRBV20-1
D gene: .
CDR3 protein: CSAAERHLNGYTF

J gene: TRBJ2-3
V gene: TRBV4-1
D gene: TRBD2
CDR3 protein: CASSQDNLSGRAADTQYF

J gene: TRBJ2-1
V gene: TRBV10-3
D gene: .
CDR3 protein: CAISHDHYNEQFF

J gene: TRBJ1-2
V gene: TRBV4-1
D gene: .
CDR3 protein: CASSQDPHTNYGYTF

J gene: TRBJ2-1
V gene: TRBV29-1
D gene: TRBD1
CDR3 protein: CSVVQSGGSKQFF